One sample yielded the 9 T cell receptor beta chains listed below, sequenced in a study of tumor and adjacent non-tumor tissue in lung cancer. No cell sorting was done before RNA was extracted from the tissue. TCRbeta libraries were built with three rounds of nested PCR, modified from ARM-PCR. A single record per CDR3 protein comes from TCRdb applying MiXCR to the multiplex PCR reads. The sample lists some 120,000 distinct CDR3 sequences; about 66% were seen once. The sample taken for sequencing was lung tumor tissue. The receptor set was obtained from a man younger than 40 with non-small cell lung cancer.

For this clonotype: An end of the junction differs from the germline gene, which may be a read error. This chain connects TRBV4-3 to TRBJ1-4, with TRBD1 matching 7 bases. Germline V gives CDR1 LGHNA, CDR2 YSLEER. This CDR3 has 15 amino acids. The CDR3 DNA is TGCGCCAGCAGCGAAGAGCAGGGGGGGAGTGAAAAACTGTTTTTT. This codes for CASSEEQGGSEKLFF.

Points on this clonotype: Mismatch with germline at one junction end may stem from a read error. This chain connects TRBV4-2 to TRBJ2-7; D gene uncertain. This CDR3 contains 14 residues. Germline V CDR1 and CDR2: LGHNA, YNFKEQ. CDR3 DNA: TGTGCCAGCAGCCAATCAGATCTCTCCTACGAGGAGTACTTC. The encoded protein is CASSQSDLSYEEYF.

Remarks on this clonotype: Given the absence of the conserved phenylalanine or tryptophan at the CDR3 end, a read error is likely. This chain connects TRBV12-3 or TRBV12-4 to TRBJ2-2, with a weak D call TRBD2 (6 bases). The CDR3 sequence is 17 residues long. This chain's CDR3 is CVSSLWTGVTNTGELFS. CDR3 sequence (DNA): TGTGTCAGCAGTTTATGGACGGGAGTAACGAACACCGGTGAGCTGTTTTCT.

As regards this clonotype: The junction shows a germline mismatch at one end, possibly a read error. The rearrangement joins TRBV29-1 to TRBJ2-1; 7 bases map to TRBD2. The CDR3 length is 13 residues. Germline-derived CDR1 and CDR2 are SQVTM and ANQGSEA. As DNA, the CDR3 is TGCAACGTTGAAGGGACTATATGCAATGAGCAGTTCTTC. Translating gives CNVEGTICNEQFF.

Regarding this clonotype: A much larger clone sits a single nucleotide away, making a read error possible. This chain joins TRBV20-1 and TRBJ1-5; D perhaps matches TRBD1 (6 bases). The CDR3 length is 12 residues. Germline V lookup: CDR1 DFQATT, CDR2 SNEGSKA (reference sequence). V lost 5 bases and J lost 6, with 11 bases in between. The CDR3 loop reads CSAGTRGQPQHF. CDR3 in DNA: TGCAGTGCTGGGACAAGGGGTCAGCCCCAGCATTTT.

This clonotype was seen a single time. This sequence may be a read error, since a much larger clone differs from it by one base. This chain's CDR3 is CTASGTHYNEQFF. The CDR3 bases are TGCACTGCTAGCGGGACTCATTACAATGAGCAGTTCTTC. The rearrangement links TRBV20-1 to TRBJ2-1; 9 bases map to TRBD2. The germline gives CDR1 DFQATT, CDR2 SNEGSKA (reference sequence). The CDR3 spans 13 residues.

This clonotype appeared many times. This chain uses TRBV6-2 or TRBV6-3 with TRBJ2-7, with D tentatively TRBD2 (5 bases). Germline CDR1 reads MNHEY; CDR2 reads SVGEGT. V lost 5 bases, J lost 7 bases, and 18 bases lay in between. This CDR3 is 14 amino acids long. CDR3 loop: CASSTGYGSGEQYF. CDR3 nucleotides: TGTGCCAGCAGTACCGGTTATGGATCGGGAGAGCAGTACTTC.

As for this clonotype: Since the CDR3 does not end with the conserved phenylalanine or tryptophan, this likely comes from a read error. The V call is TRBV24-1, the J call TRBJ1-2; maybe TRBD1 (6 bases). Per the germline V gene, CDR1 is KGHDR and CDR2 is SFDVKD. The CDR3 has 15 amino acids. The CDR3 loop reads CVTSTRGGGARGYTS. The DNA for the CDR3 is TGTGTCACCAGTACCAGGGGAGGGGGAGCTCGAGGCTACACCTCC.

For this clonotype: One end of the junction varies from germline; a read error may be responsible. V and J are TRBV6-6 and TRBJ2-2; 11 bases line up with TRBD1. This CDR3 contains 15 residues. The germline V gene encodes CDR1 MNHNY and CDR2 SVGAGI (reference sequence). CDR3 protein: CASSRDRGNTGELLF. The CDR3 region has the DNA TGTGCCAGCAGTCGGGACAGGGGGAACACCGGGGAGCTGTTATTT.